Described below is a single T cell receptor (beta chain) sequence and its context. This record belongs to a study of cytotoxic CD8 clonotypes in ibrutinib-treated CLL. For the study at large: Investigators collected response samples after a median about 11 months of treatment, range 6 to 36.

V gave up 5 bases and J gave up 3 bases, with 14 bases separating them. The CDR3 is made up of 14 amino acids. The germline V gene has CDR1 SEHNR and CDR2 FQNEAQ (reference sequence). TCRdb keeps only in-frame clones here, not all; method: immunoSEQ multiplex PCR. The sample shows some 300,000 clones, about 77% of them seen only once. Source: PBMCs, taken before ibrutinib treatment. The J gene is TRBJ2-7, the V gene TRBV7-9; tentatively, D is TRBD2 (6 bases). This receptor was identified in a human donor with chronic lymphocytic leukemia. CDR3 in amino acids: CASSPGGMYYEQYF. The CDR3 DNA follows: TGTGCCAGCAGCCCCGGCGGGATGTACTACGAGCAGTACTTC.